The 16 T cell receptor beta chains presented below share a single source sample, sequenced in a study of T cells in Graves' hyperthyroidism and ophthalmopathy. RNA transcripts were the template for amplifying TCR beta CDR3 regions. The study used the HTBI primer set for a first-round RT-PCR of the TCR CDR3. TCRdb fed the multiplex PCR reads into MiXCR, producing one record per CDR3 protein. The table lists about 710,000 distinct CDR3 sequences, around 17% of them singletons, with over 7.5% in the top ten. Sequenced input: blood. These receptors all stem from a man aged 18 to 35 with Graves' hyperthyroidism.

The chain recombines TRBV27 with TRBJ2-1, with D hard to call. The germline V and J ends were trimmed by 6 bases and 0 bases, with 15 bases remaining between them. The CDR3 spans 16 residues. In germline, CDR1 is MNHEY, CDR2 SMNVEV (reference sequence). The CDR3 sequence: CASSMIPLSSYNEQFF. In DNA, the CDR3 is TGTGCCAGCAGCATGATTCCTCTGAGCTCCTACAATGAGCAGTTCTTC.

This clonotype occurred many times. This chain joins TRBV20-1 and TRBJ2-2; a weak D match, TRBD1 (6 bases). V was trimmed by 5 bases and J by 1 base, leaving 8 bases between them. This CDR3 region has 13 residues. Germline V lookup: CDR1 DFQATT, CDR2 SNEGSKA (reference sequence). The CDR3 sequence is CSAGTRNTGELFF. The CDR3, as DNA: TGCAGTGCTGGGACAAGGAACACCGGGGAGCTGTTTTTT.

In this sample, this clonotype turned up many times. The rearrangement links TRBV12-3 or TRBV12-4 to TRBJ2-7; TRBD1 agrees at 8 bases. The CDR3 runs to 14 residues. With 7 bases clipped from V and 2 bases from J, the junction kept 7 bases outside the gene matches. CDR3 nucleotides: TGTGCCAGCACTCGGACAGGGTCCACCTACGAGCAGTACTTC. Protein: CASTRTGSTYEQYF.

This clonotype was seen ten or more times. The J gene is TRBJ2-2, the V gene TRBV30; D perhaps matches TRBD2 (6 bases). From germline, CDR1 is GTSNPN and CDR2 SVGIG (reference sequence). The CDR3 is 18 amino acids. Trimming cost V 3 bases and J 0 bases, with 20 bases left between them. For the CDR3, the DNA is TGTGCCTGGAGCGCCGAGGCTAGCGCGAGGACGAACACCGGGGAGCTGTTTTTT. Protein sequence: CAWSAEASARTNTGELFF.

This clonotype was counted a few times. This sequence joins TRBV12-5 and TRBJ2-7, with D possibly TRBD1 on 5 matching bases. The CDR3 runs to 13 residues. V shed 7 bases and J shed 3 bases, with 13 bases lying between them. The V gene's germline CDR1 is LGHNT and CDR2 FRNRAP. The CDR3 coding sequence is TGTGCTAGTGCTCTGACAGTGCTCTACGAGCAGTACTTC. Amino acid sequence: CASALTVLYEQYF.

This clonotype was seen many times. The chain is built from TRBV20-1 and TRBJ2-3; D is ambiguous. The CDR3 has 12 amino acids. Per the germline V gene, CDR1 is DFQATT and CDR2 is SNEGSKA (reference sequence). Trimming left V 0 bases short and J 8 bases short, with 9 bases between. CDR3 loop: CSARDTGGTQYF. In nucleotides, the CDR3 is TGCAGTGCTAGAGATACGGGCGGTACGCAGTATTTT.

The table lists this clonotype with many counts. This chain joins TRBV6-1 and TRBJ2-3; 9 nucleotides match TRBD2. There are 15 residues in the CDR3. Trimming cost V 1 base and J 3 bases; bases outside gene matches: 2. CDR1 is MNHNS, CDR2 SASEGT, per germline. CDR3 amino acids: CASSEVAGATDTQYF. The CDR3 nucleotides read TGTGCCAGCAGTGAAGTAGCGGGAGCGACAGATACGCAGTATTTT.

This chain uses TRBV4-3 with TRBJ1-1, with 10 bases lining up with TRBD1. The germline V gene has CDR1 LGHNA and CDR2 YSLEER. The trim removed 1 base at V and 11 bases at J, leaving 4 bases unmatched. The CDR3 has 13 residues. The CDR3 coding sequence is TGCGCCAGCAGCCAAGCCGGGACAGGGGACGCTTTCTTT. It encodes CASSQAGTGDAFF.

The sample holds a few counts of this clonotype. This chain connects TRBV20-1 to TRBJ2-1; 10 nucleotides align to TRBD2. In germline, CDR1 is DFQATT, CDR2 SNEGSKA (reference sequence). J gave up 2 bases and V 2 bases, and 6 bases lay outside the gene matches. The CDR3 is made up of 16 amino acids. This CDR3 is CSARNPSGSTYNEQFF. DNA for the CDR3: TGCAGTGCTAGAAATCCTAGCGGGAGTACCTACAATGAGCAGTTCTTC.

This clonotype was recorded at least ten times. This rearrangement joins TRBV12-3 or TRBV12-4 to TRBJ1-2; D remains unclear. The germline V and J ends were trimmed by 4 bases and 2 bases, with 14 bases remaining between them. This CDR3 region has 15 residues. In nucleotides, the CDR3 is TGTGCCAGCAGTTCTCTCGGAGGTGGAAACTATGGCTACACCTTC. It is translated as CASSSLGGGNYGYTF.

The chain is built from TRBV7-9 and TRBJ2-7; possible D gene TRBD2, 5 bases. V was trimmed by 1 base and J by 5 bases, leaving 12 bases between them. The germline gives CDR1 SEHNR, CDR2 FQNEAQ (reference sequence). The CDR3 length is 14 residues. CDR3 loop: CASSLEVFGDEQYF. The CDR3 bases are TGTGCCAGCAGCTTAGAAGTTTTCGGGGACGAGCAGTACTTC.

This rearrangement joins TRBV12-3 or TRBV12-4 to TRBJ2-1; 7 bases agree with TRBD2. J was trimmed by 1 base and V by 6 bases; bases with no gene match: 6. This CDR3 comprises 15 residues. For the CDR3, the DNA is TGTGCCAGCAGCTCAAGCGGGAAGTCCTACAATGAGCAGTTCTTC. Protein product: CASSSSGKSYNEQFF.

A few counts support this clonotype. V usage is TRBV10-3 and J usage is TRBJ2-7, with 10 bases matching TRBD1. The junction had 4 bases not matched to a gene; V was cut back by 7 bases and J by 1 base. Germline assignment: CDR1 ENHRY and CDR2 SYGVKD. The CDR3 runs to 14 residues. This CDR3 is CAIKGQGGSYEQYF. CDR3 nucleotides: TGTGCCATCAAAGGACAGGGGGGGTCCTACGAGCAGTACTTC.

V usage is TRBV20-1 and J usage is TRBJ2-7; D is possibly TRBD1 or TRBD2 (7 bases each). Germline V gene data show CDR1 as DFQATT and CDR2 as SNEGSKA (reference sequence). V dropped 3 bases and J dropped 3 bases, with 21 bases sitting between them. The CDR3 runs to 16 residues. This CDR3 is CSARRNRGGFVYEQYF. CDR3 nucleotide sequence: TGCAGTGCTAGGCGGAACAGGGGAGGGTTCGTCTACGAGCAGTACTTC.

This chain joins TRBV18 and TRBJ1-2; TRBD1 matches 10 bases. Germline V gives CDR1 KGHSH, CDR2 LQKENI. Germline trimming cut 6 bases from V and 2 bases from J; bases unmatched to any gene: 15. The CDR3 has 18 residues. The CDR3 nucleotides read TGTGCCAGCTCTCGATCGGGACAGGGGTTCATCTACAACTATGGCTACACCTTC. Its protein product is CASSRSGQGFIYNYGYTF.

In this sample, this clonotype turned up many times. The chain carries TRBV7-3 and TRBJ1-1; 7 positions match TRBD1. CDR3 length: 11 amino acids. Germline CDR1 is SGHTA and CDR2 is FQGTGA. V shed 4 bases and J 7 bases; nucleotides not matched to a gene: 0. CDR3: CASSSGGEAFF. CDR3 bases: TGTGCCAGCAGCTCAGGGGGTGAAGCTTTCTTT.